This T cell receptor (beta chain) derives from a study of OX40 agonist ivuxolimab in advanced cancers. In regard to this clone: The sample has other DNA sequences that encode this CDR3 too.

Sequenced by immunoSEQ multiplex PCR; TCRdb stores in-frame clones only, minus some. The sample has 66,000 or so clones, about nine tenths seen once. Germline V gene data show CDR1 as KGHSH and CDR2 as LQKENI. The CDR3 covers 15 residues. V dropped 3 bases and J dropped 5; count of bases not matched to a gene: 6. The source was CD4+ or CD8+ T cells sorted from blood, collected in a trial of the OX40 agonist ivuxolimab. The TCR was taken from an adult with an advanced solid tumor such as melanoma, head and neck, liver or kidney cancer. The gene calls are TRBV18 and TRBJ1-2; 10 nucleotides line up with TRBD1. This CDR3 reads CASSPVDRGAYGYTF. In DNA form, the CDR3 reads TGTGCCAGCTCACCGGTGGACAGGGGGGCTTATGGCTACACCTTC.